This T cell receptor beta chain was captured in a study of immune characterization of retroperitoneal liposarcoma. The CDR3 runs to 14 residues. CDR1 MNHNS and CDR2 SASEGT come from the germline V gene. Trimming left V 1 base short and J 1 base short, with 7 bases between. In TCRdb, the PCR reads were re-called with MiXCR into one record per CDR3 protein. Among 10,000 or so distinct CDR3 sequences listed, around 30% were seen once. Sequenced: tumor tissue. The rearrangement uses TRBV6-1 and TRBJ1-1; D is undetermined. This TCR was recovered from a male donor with retroperitoneal liposarcoma. CDR3 nucleotides: TGTGCCAGCAGTGAAGTTGAACAGAACACTGAAGCTTTCTTT. It specifies CASSEVEQNTEAFF.